This T cell receptor beta chain was identified during a study of cytomegalovirus exposure and HLA in healthy donors. Across the study: HLA-typed donors contributed some 85 million unique TCRs, which were held in an early data release. Findings of the study overall: Excluded: some indistinguishable V segments such as TRBV6-2 and TRBV6-3.

The germline gives CDR1 LNHDA, CDR2 SQIVND (reference sequence). J was trimmed by 4 bases and V by 5 bases; bases with no gene match: 8. This CDR3 contains 14 residues. Comment on this clone: Its antigen is as yet unknown.

PCR used 60 Vbeta primers and 13 Jbeta primers. How the authors handled the data: In a later analysis, the count reached some 75 million unique TCR beta chains, with roughly 11 million shared. Here immunoSEQ multiplex PCR was the method, and the copy in TCRdb shows in-frame clones only, minus some. V and J calls and clone size come straight from that table; D and trimming were deduced from the DNA. The sample contains around 180,000 clones, 80% of which appear only once. The chain recombines TRBV19 with TRBJ2-7; 7 bases are a match to TRBD2. The sequenced sample was PBMCs. The clonotype originates from a young man in good health and CMV-seropositive. Here the CDR3 DNA reads TGTGCCAGTAGTCCTACTAGGGAGGGGTACGAGCAGTACTTC. Amino acids: CASSPTREGYEQYF.